This T cell receptor (beta chain) came from a study of cytomegalovirus exposure and HLA in healthy donors. Germline-derived CDR1 and CDR2 are MNHNS and SASEGT. The V segment lost 6 bases and the J segment 14 bases; nucleotides outside the gene matches: 9. The CDR3 spans 14 residues. PCR amplification relied on 60 Vbeta primers (plus 13 Jbeta primers). Produced via immunoSEQ multiplex PCR; TCRdb's table is partial and in-frame only. The top ten clones hold roughly 3% of a sample with some 170,000 clones, 75% of them seen once. The material sequenced was PBMCs. The clonotype was recovered from a woman between 50 and 59 years old in good health and CMV-seropositive. V and J are TRBV6-1 and TRBJ1-6; 11 bases are a match to TRBD1. CDR3 sequence reads: CASRDGQGALSLHF. Here the CDR3 DNA reads TGTGCCAGCAGGGACGGACAGGGGGCTCTGTCCCTCCACTTT.